These 2 T cell receptor beta chains originate from one sample sequenced in a study of early T cells in non-severe SARS-CoV-2 infection. MiXCR was run by TCRdb on the 5' RACE reads, yielding one entry per CDR3 protein. The sample includes around 44,000 distinct CDR3 sequences, approximately 9.8% of them seen just once. Sequencing was performed on whole blood. These receptors all stem from an adult who was a healthcare worker with PCR-confirmed SARS-CoV-2 infection or an uninfected control (not recorded which).

This clonotype is medium-sized within its sample. The chain links TRBV7-9 to TRBJ1-1; TRBD1 matches 10 bases. Germline assignment: CDR1 SEHNR and CDR2 FQNEAQ (reference sequence). V lost 4 bases and J lost 7; bases outside the gene matches: 9. The CDR3 consists of 15 residues. The CDR3 loop is CASSSRDRGFSEAFF. The CDR3 DNA follows: TGTGCCAGCAGCTCCCGGGACAGGGGTTTCAGTGAAGCTTTCTTT.

The table lists this clonotype with a few counts. The chain employs TRBV6-1 and TRBJ2-1; no definite D call. Germline V gives CDR1 MNHNS, CDR2 SASEGT. The CDR3 extends over 12 amino acids. Trimming took 4 bases from V and 5 from J, leaving 6 bases between them. CDR3 sequence reads: CASSVHNNEQFF. The CDR3 bases are TGTGCCAGCAGTGTCCACAACAATGAGCAGTTCTTC.